This entry lists 3 T cell receptor beta chains sequenced from one sample in a study of identical twins. MiXCR, applied by TCRdb to the 5' RACE reads, yields one record per CDR3 protein. The sample shows about 570,000 distinct CDR3 sequences, more than 9% of them seen only once. The data were also submitted as part of a second study, on yellow fever vaccine responses in identical twins.

Sequencing input: PBMCs. The receptors shown here come from a woman in her late teens or twenties in good health.

This sequence joins TRBV5-1 and TRBJ2-3; D unresolved. The CDR3 has 16 amino acids. CDR1 and CDR2 from the germline V gene are SGHRS and YFSETQ. Trimming removed 1 base from V and 1 base from J, with 13 bases in between. CDR3 in amino acids: CASSLSYGHGTDTQYF. The CDR3 DNA sequence: TGCGCCAGCAGCTTGTCTTACGGGCATGGCACAGATACGCAGTATTTT. The complete variable domain, with remaining parts taken from reference TRBV5-1 and TRBJ2-3, reads KAGVTQTPRYLIKTRGQQVTLSCSPISGHRSVSWYQQTPGQGLQFLFEYFSETQRNKGNFPGRFSGRQFSNSRSEMNVSTLELGDSALYLCASSLSYGHGTDTQYFGPGTRLTVL.

This chain uses TRBV15 with TRBJ2-7, with TRBD1 matching over 11 bases. CDR3 length: 12 amino acids. V lost 8 bases to trimming and J lost 7 bases; unmatched junction nucleotides: 4. CDR1 is LNHNV and CDR2 is YYDKDF in the germline V gene (reference sequence). The CDR3 region is CATGQGAGEQYF. The CDR3, as DNA: TGTGCCACCGGACAGGGGGCGGGGGAGCAGTACTTC.

This clonotype was counted only a few times. The V and J genes are TRBV7-3 and TRBJ2-3, with a possible D match to TRBD2 (6 bases). From germline, CDR1 is SGHTA and CDR2 FQGTGA. V lost 3 bases and J lost 6, with 16 bases in between. This CDR3 contains 15 residues. CDR3 DNA sequence: TGTGCCAGCAGCTTGGGACTTGCCCCGGGGGATACGCAGTATTTT. Translating gives CASSLGLAPGDTQYF.